Shown below are 10 T cell receptor beta chains from a single sample sequenced in a study of cytomegalovirus exposure and HLA in healthy donors (dated by TCRdb to the late 2010s). Library method: the immunoSEQ multiplex PCR assay. In its TCRdb copy, this immuneACCESS table keeps in-frame sequences only and misses some clones. Where compared with another copy, unresolved V genes explain less than half of these, and the others have no known cause. The sample contains some 69,000 clones, around 97% of them found a single time. The top ten hold about 2.4% of the sample. The specimen was PBMCs. These receptors came from a man between 18 and 29 years old in good health and CMV-seronegative.

V is TRBV19 and J is TRBJ2-7, with D hard to call. Trimming left V 4 bases short and J 6 bases short, with 19 bases between. The CDR3 spans 15 residues. The germline CDR1 and CDR2 sequences are LNHDA and SQIVND (reference sequence). CDR3 sequence: CASSTLVVQTSEQYF. CDR3 DNA sequence: TGTGCCAGTAGTACGTTAGTGGTGCAAACCTCCGAGCAGTACTTC.

The V call is TRBV5-5, the J call TRBJ2-5; D is possibly TRBD1 (6 bases). In germline, CDR1 is SGHKS, CDR2 YYEKEE (reference sequence). The CDR3 has 14 amino acids. V was trimmed by 7 bases and J by 4 bases, leaving 17 bases between them. CDR3 in DNA: TGTGCCAGCCGTGACCTTGGGGGCGGAGAGACCCAGTACTTC. It yields the protein CASRDLGGGETQYF. Drawing the rest from reference TRBV5-5 and TRBJ2-5, the complete variable domain is DAGVTQSPTHLIKTRGQQVTLRCSPISGHKSVSWYQQVLGQGPQFIFQYYEKEERGRGNFPDRFSARQFPNYSSELNVNALLLGDSALYLCASRDLGGGETQYFGPGTRLLVL.

The V and J genes are TRBV18 and TRBJ2-7, with 8 bases aligning to TRBD1. CDR1 is KGHSH and CDR2 is LQKENI in the germline V gene. V shed 3 bases and J 2 bases; nucleotides not matched to a gene: 3. This CDR3 contains 14 residues. CDR3 amino acids: CASSPEQGAYEQYF. CDR3 DNA sequence: TGTGCCAGCTCACCCGAACAGGGGGCCTACGAGCAGTACTTC. The whole variable domain, filled in from reference TRBV18 and TRBJ2-7, reads NAGVMQNPRHLVRRRGQEARLRCSPMKGHSHVYWYRQLPEEGLKFMVYLQKENIIDESGMPKERFSAEFPKEGPSILRIQQVVRGDSAAYFCASSPEQGAYEQYFGPGTRLTVT.

The rearrangement joins TRBV5-1 to TRBJ2-6; 7 positions match TRBD1. There are 17 residues in the CDR3. Trimming at V came to 2 bases and at J to 0 bases, leaving 5 bases not matched to a gene. Germline V gene data show CDR1 as SGHRS and CDR2 as YFSETQ. CDR3 protein: CASSLRTGGSGANVLTF. Written as DNA, the CDR3 is TGCGCCAGCAGCTTAAGGACAGGCGGCTCTGGGGCCAACGTCCTGACTTTC.

The J gene is TRBJ2-7, the V gene TRBV7-3; 8 bases line up with TRBD1. The CDR3 contains 14 residues. Germline trimming cut 6 bases from V and 4 bases from J; bases unmatched to any gene: 8. Germline values: CDR1 SGHTA, CDR2 FQGTGA. As DNA, the CDR3 is TGTGCCAGCAGGGGCGGGACAGGAGATTACGAGCAGTACTTC. The encoded protein is CASRGGTGDYEQYF.

A single count supports this clone. The chain joins TRBV9 to TRBJ2-5; D is perhaps TRBD2 (6 bases). V was trimmed by 1 base and J by 0 bases, leaving 7 bases between them. From germline, CDR1 is SGDLS and CDR2 YYNGEE. The CDR3 runs to 14 residues. The CDR3 region has the DNA TGTGCCAGCAGCGTACGGGACTACCAAGAGACCCAGTACTTC. The encoded protein is CASSVRDYQETQYF.

This clone was detected once. The chain employs TRBV19 and TRBJ2-7; 9 positions agree with TRBD1. Losses at the gene ends were 3 bases for V and 7 bases for J; bases not matched to a gene: 7. CDR1 and CDR2 (germline): LNHDA, SQIVND (reference sequence). The CDR3 sequence is 14 residues long. The CDR3 DNA reads TGTGCCAGTAGTATTGGGACAGGGACGGTAGAGCAGTACTTC. Protein sequence: CASSIGTGTVEQYF.

Worth noting for this clone: One end of the junction is discordant with germline, which a read error may explain. The rearrangement links TRBV5-1 to TRBJ1-2, with D possibly being TRBD1 (6 bases). CDR1 SGHRS and CDR2 YFSETQ come from the germline V gene. The CDR3 has 14 amino acids. The CDR3 region has the DNA TGCGCCAGCAGATTGGACAGTCTCGGTGGCGGCTACACCTTC. This gives the protein CASRLDSLGGGYTF.

This chain's CDR3 is CASSPGTPGAPYEQYF. In DNA, the CDR3 is TGTGCCAGCAGCCCCGGGACACCAGGGGCTCCCTACGAGCAGTACTTC. V usage is TRBV28 and J usage is TRBJ2-7; possibly TRBD1 for D (6 bases). The CDR3 loop spans 16 amino acids. Trimming took 6 bases from V and 2 from J, leaving 20 bases between them. The germline V gene has CDR1 MDHEN and CDR2 SYDVKM.

V gene TRBV6-5 combines with J gene TRBJ2-7, with TRBD2 identical over 8 bases. Germline values: CDR1 MNHEY, CDR2 SVGAGI. This CDR3 has 16 residues. Trimming cost V 0 bases and J 6 bases; bases outside gene matches: 10. This CDR3 is CASSYSDRAGEVEQYF. Here the CDR3 DNA reads TGTGCCAGCAGTTACTCGGATAGAGCGGGAGAGGTCGAGCAGTACTTC.